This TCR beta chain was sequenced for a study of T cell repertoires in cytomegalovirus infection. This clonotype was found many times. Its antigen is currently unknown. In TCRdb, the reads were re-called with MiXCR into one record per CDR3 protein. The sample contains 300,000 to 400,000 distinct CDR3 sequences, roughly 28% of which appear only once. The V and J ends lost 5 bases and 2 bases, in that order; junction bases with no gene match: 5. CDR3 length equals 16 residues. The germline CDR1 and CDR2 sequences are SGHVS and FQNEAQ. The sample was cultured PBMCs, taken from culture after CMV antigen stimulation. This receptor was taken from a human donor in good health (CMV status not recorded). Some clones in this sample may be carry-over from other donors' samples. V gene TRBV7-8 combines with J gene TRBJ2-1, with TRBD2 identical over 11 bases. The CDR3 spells CASSTLAGGAYNEQFF. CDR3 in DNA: TGTGCCAGCAGCACGTTAGCGGGGGGGGCCTACAATGAGCAGTTCTTC. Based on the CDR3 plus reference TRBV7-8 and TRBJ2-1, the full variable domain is GAGVSQSPRYKVAKRGQDVALRCDPISGHVSLFWYQQALGQGPEFLTYFQNEAQLDKSGLPSDRFFAERPEGSVSTLKIQRTQQEDSAVYLCASSTLAGGAYNEQFFGPGTRLTVL.